In its sample, the clone carrying this T cell receptor beta chain is medium-sized. The antigen is not known. The sample originates from a study of spatial heterogeneity in lung cancer. For the study at large: A module score for T cells, taken from matched bulk RNA-seq, correlated strongly with TCR transcript counts in tumor regions. Study-wide results and caveats: Tumoral mutation counts were tracked by counts of expanded intratumoral alpha and beta TCRs.

The germline gives CDR1 MDHEN, CDR2 SYDVKM. CDR3 length: 16 residues. V was clipped by 3 bases and J by 1 base, with 14 bases between them. Individual TCR cDNA molecules each bore their own unique molecular identifier. TCRdb re-derived calls from the 5' RACE reads in MiXCR, one entry per CDR3 protein. The table lists 4,000 or so distinct CDR3 sequences, roughly 10% of them singletons. Time point defined: sample taken at primary tumor resection. Donation came from some 72 patients with untreated early-stage non-small cell lung cancer. Whole RNA from tumor, nontumor lung or frozen PBMC was sequenced unsorted.

Material: lung tumor tissue, obtained at surgery. V usage is TRBV28 and J usage is TRBJ2-3, with D tentatively TRBD1 (7 bases). The clonotype was recovered from a male donor with early-stage non-small cell lung cancer. The CDR3 is CASSFLQGGGTDTQYF. DNA of the CDR3: TGTGCCAGCAGTTTTCTTCAGGGGGGAGGCACAGATACGCAGTATTTT. The variable domain in full, completed from reference TRBV28 and TRBJ2-3, reads DVKVTQSSRYLVKRTGEKVFLECVQDMDHENMFWYRQDPGLGLRLIYFSYDVKMKEKGDIPEGYSVSREKKERFSLILESASTNQTSMYLCASSFLQGGGTDTQYFGPGTRLTVL.